The 3 T cell receptor beta chains reported below all come from one sample, sequenced in a study of cytomegalovirus exposure and HLA in healthy donors. Both 60 Vbeta primers and 13 Jbeta primers went into the PCR. The protocol was immunoSEQ multiplex PCR, while the TCRdb copy is restricted to in-frame clones and leaves out a portion. The table lists 150,000 or so clones, under 75% of them singletons. Sample: PBMCs. Every receptor here comes from a man in his forties in good health and CMV-seropositive.

CDR3 residues: CASSEGRFYSNQPQHF. CDR3 DNA sequence: TGTGCCAGCAGTGAGGGCAGGTTCTATAGCAATCAGCCCCAGCATTTT. V usage is TRBV6-1 and J usage is TRBJ1-5; the D is unclear. V was pared by 3 bases and J by 0 bases, with 12 bases between. Germline V CDR1 and CDR2: MNHNS, SASEGT. The CDR3 spans 16 residues.

J is TRBJ2-1 and V is TRBV2; weak D call: TRBD1 (7 bases). CDR3 size: 18 residues. V was shortened by 0 bases and J by 5 bases, with 20 bases between the two germline ends. CDR1 and CDR2 from the germline V gene are SNHLY and FYNNEI. The CDR3 loop is CASSEAQRRGPLDNEQFF. CDR3 bases: TGTGCCAGCAGTGAAGCCCAAAGGAGGGGGCCCTTAGACAATGAGCAGTTCTTC.

V is TRBV7-2 and J is TRBJ1-6, with D uncertain. The germline V gene has CDR1 SGHTA and CDR2 FQGNSA. Trimming left V 7 bases short and J 7 bases short, with 5 bases between. This CDR3 region has 11 residues. CDR3 bases: TGTGCCAGCACTGAGAATTCACCCCTCCACTTT. This sequence encodes CASTENSPLHF.